This TCR beta chain was retrieved from a study of shared clonotypes between healthy human individuals. This clone showed up just once. Terminally differentiated effector memory CD45RA+ cells were excluded from the naive CD8 cells, which were CD45RO-negative and positively selected for CCR7. Original methodology: ImmunoSEQ output lacked quality scores and full-length reads, limiting matched filtering. Profiling relied on immunoSEQ multiplex PCR, and the TCRdb table lists in-frame clones only, not all of them. Clonal size and the V and J genes are those of that table, whereas D and trimming came from the DNA. The top ten clones hold 0.25% to 0.35% of a sample with around 600,000 clones, 95% to 98% of them seen once. The sequenced sample consisted of naive CD8+ T cells sorted from blood. This TCR was recovered from a young man in good health.

CDR3 residues: CASSSPSVWADTQYF. For the CDR3, the DNA is TGTGCCAGCAGCTCTCCCTCGGTTTGGGCAGATACGCAGTATTTT. The genes are TRBV7-9 and TRBJ2-3; D is uncertain. Trimming left V 4 bases short and J 4 bases short, with 15 bases between. From germline, CDR1 is SEHNR and CDR2 FQNEAQ (reference sequence). The CDR3 loop spans 15 amino acids.